This T cell receptor (beta chain) was observed in a study of OX40 agonist ivuxolimab in advanced cancers. As for the study in general: With ivuxolimab, an agonistic anti-OX40 (CD134) antibody, patients were treated. Among those enrolled, mean age was approximately 62 years (range 23 to 79) and 70% to 85% were male. Whole-study results and caveats: Patients with a partial response at 0.1-3.0 mg/kg had among the lowest clonal expansion.

Autoimmune disease history or systemic immunosuppression excluded patients. On this clone: The target antigen is unknown.

TCRdb keeps only in-frame clones here, not all; method: immunoSEQ multiplex PCR. Among some 50,000 clones, 88% were seen once, and the ten largest hold about 56%. The sample in question was CD4+ or CD8+ T cells sorted from blood, obtained in a trial of the OX40 agonist ivuxolimab. The receptor was isolated from an adult with an advanced solid tumor such as melanoma, head and neck, liver or kidney cancer.

This CDR3 is CASSLSGRAGSTDTQYF. DNA for the CDR3: TGCGCCAGCAGCTTGAGCGGGAGGGCCGGTAGCACAGATACGCAGTATTTT. This chain links TRBV5-1 with TRBJ2-3, with TRBD2 matching 10 bases. The CDR3 is 17 residues long. The ends lost 1 base at V and 0 bases at J; junction bases unmatched: 5. Germline V gene lookup returns CDR1 SGHRS and CDR2 YFSETQ.